The 29 T cell receptor beta chains below come from one sample, sequenced in a study of blood T cells in healthy people across ages. Together with a sample-barcoded 5' primer, a J-beta primer mix was included in a second PCR lasting about 7 to 12 cycles. TCRdb fed the 5' RACE reads into MiXCR, producing one record per CDR3 protein. The data contain some 1.4 million distinct CDR3 sequences, 42% of them singletons. The material sequenced was blood. All receptors derive from a woman under 30 in good health.

This clonotype was counted only a few times. This chain connects TRBV27 to TRBJ2-7; D possibly matches TRBD1 or TRBD2 (5 bases each). Germline loops: CDR1 MNHEY, CDR2 SMNVEV (reference sequence). The V gene lost 6 bases and the J gene lost 3 bases, with 15 bases spanning the gap. This CDR3 is built from 14 residues. The CDR3 spells CASSGTLPRYEQYF. The CDR3 DNA follows: TGTGCCAGCAGCGGGACCCTCCCTCGCTACGAGCAGTACTTC.

There are a few counts of this clonotype. The CDR3 spells CASSQDLITGELFF. CDR3 DNA sequence: TGCGCCAGCAGCCAAGATTTGATAACCGGGGAGCTGTTTTTT. The chain recombines TRBV4-1 with TRBJ2-2; unclear D gene. Germline V gene data show CDR1 as MGHRA and CDR2 as YSYEKL. Trimming removed 0 bases from V and 5 bases from J, with 7 bases in between. The CDR3 is 14 residues long.

This clonotype was detected a few times. The chain carries TRBV10-1 and TRBJ2-3; 8 bases line up with TRBD2. V was clipped by 5 bases and J by 4 bases; unmatched bases: 11. CDR1 is WNHNN, CDR2 SYGVQD, per germline (reference sequence). CDR3 length: 16 residues. This CDR3 is CASSPSRRGVADTQYF. In DNA form, the CDR3 reads TGCGCCAGCAGTCCTTCACGGCGGGGGGTCGCAGATACGCAGTATTTT.

Ten or more counts support this clonotype. The chain couples TRBV10-3 to TRBJ2-1; D is ambiguous. V shed 3 bases and J shed 10 bases, with 7 bases lying between them. The CDR3 contains 11 residues. Germline V gives CDR1 ENHRY, CDR2 SYGVKD. CDR3 loop: CAISDGREQFF. In nucleotides, the CDR3 is TGTGCCATCAGTGACGGCCGAGAGCAGTTCTTC.

This clonotype was found many times. The chain couples TRBV11-1 to TRBJ2-3; no clear D. The ends were cut back, 5 bases at V and 5 bases at J, with 8 bases in the middle. Germline V gives CDR1 SGHAT, CDR2 FQDESV (reference sequence). This CDR3 contains 12 residues. This CDR3 reads CASSRMGDTQYF. CDR3 DNA: TGTGCCAGCAGCCGCATGGGAGATACGCAGTATTTT. Using reference TRBV11-1 and TRBJ2-3 for the parts outside the CDR3, the full variable domain is EAEVAQSPRYKITEKSQAVAFWCDPISGHATLYWYRQILGQGPELLVQFQDESVVDDSQLPKDRFSAERLKGVDSTLKIQPAELGDSAMYLCASSRMGDTQYFGPGTRLTVL.

This clonotype was observed a handful of times. The genes are TRBV27 and TRBJ1-2, with 8 bases identical to TRBD1. V shed 5 bases and J 4 bases; nucleotides not matched to a gene: 9. Germline V gene lookup returns CDR1 MNHEY and CDR2 SMNVEV (reference sequence). The CDR3 extends over 15 amino acids. The CDR3 loop reads CASSVTGVAGYGYTF. For the CDR3, the DNA is TGTGCCAGCAGTGTGACAGGGGTCGCCGGCTATGGCTACACCTTC.

This clonotype was observed a few times. The chain is built from TRBV20-1 and TRBJ2-3; 13 nucleotides align to TRBD2. Germline V gives CDR1 DFQATT, CDR2 SNEGSKA (reference sequence). The trim removed 6 bases at V and 5 bases at J, leaving 8 bases unmatched. CDR3 length: 15 amino acids. The CDR3 region is CSAPTSGRTGDTQYF. CDR3 nucleotides: TGCAGTGCGCCGACTAGCGGGAGGACAGGAGATACGCAGTATTTT.

V and J are TRBV28 and TRBJ2-7; D is perhaps TRBD2 (6 bases). Trimming left V 11 bases short and J 0 bases short, with 14 bases between. The CDR3 runs 13 residues. The germline CDR1 and CDR2 sequences are MDHEN and SYDVKM. The CDR3 bases are TGTGCCGCGGGAAGTTCCGGCTCCTACGAGCAGTACTTC. This codes for CAAGSSGSYEQYF.

As for this clonotype: This may arise from a read error, as a much more abundant clone is one base away. CDR3 amino acids: CASGVTSYNEQFF. CDR3 bases: TGTGCTAGTGGTGTGACCTCCTACAATGAGCAGTTCTTC. The rearrangement links TRBV12-5 to TRBJ2-1; no clear D. The CDR3 consists of 13 residues. Germline V gives CDR1 LGHNT, CDR2 FRNRAP. The V and J ends lost 5 bases and 0 bases respectively, with 5 bases between them.

The CDR3 region is CASSQDKGGLYTF. In DNA, the CDR3 is TGCGCCAGCAGCCAAGATAAGGGGGGTCTCTACACCTTC. The chain carries TRBV4-3 and TRBJ1-2, with D possibly matching TRBD1 (6 bases). From germline, CDR1 is LGHNA and CDR2 YSLEER. CDR3 length equals 13 residues. Trimming stripped 0 bases from V and 10 bases from J, with 12 bases between.

The rearrangement joins TRBV2 to TRBJ1-2, with 9 bases fitting TRBD1. The CDR3 sequence is 13 residues long. Germline CDR1 and CDR2: SNHLY and FYNNEI. Trimming removed 6 bases from V and 5 bases from J; junction bases left unmatched: 4. The chain's CDR3 is CASRIGQGYGYTF. The DNA for the CDR3 is TGTGCCAGCAGGATAGGACAGGGGTATGGCTACACCTTC.

The chain links TRBV6-5 to TRBJ2-6; 8 bases line up with TRBD1. The CDR3 is 17 amino acids. V gave up 2 bases and J gave up 0 bases; unmatched junction bases: 3. Germline CDR1 and CDR2: MNHEY and SVGAGI. CDR3 sequence: CASSYGTGLSGANVLTF. The CDR3 DNA reads as TGTGCCAGCAGTTACGGGACAGGTCTCTCTGGGGCCAACGTCCTGACTTTC.

The rearrangement uses TRBV5-1 and TRBJ2-1; the match to TRBD2 covers 9 bases. Germline V gene lookup returns CDR1 SGHRS and CDR2 YFSETQ. The CDR3 runs 18 residues. V lost 3 bases, J lost 9 bases, and 19 bases stayed unmatched. Written as DNA, the CDR3 is TGCGCCAGCAGCTCACGCTCCTGTCTAGCGGGGTATGGGACTGAGCAGTTCTTC. Translation gives CASSSRSCLAGYGTEQFF.

This clonotype was recorded a few times. The gene calls are TRBV4-1 and TRBJ1-2; no clear D. V lost 2 bases and J lost 0, with 7 bases in between. The CDR3 covers 14 residues. Germline V gene data show CDR1 as MGHRA and CDR2 as YSYEKL. In nucleotides, the CDR3 is TGCGCCAGCAGCCAATCCTGGGCTAACTATGGCTACACCTTC. It yields the protein CASSQSWANYGYTF.

The sample holds a few counts of this clonotype. The chain uses TRBV11-1 and TRBJ2-7; D might be TRBD2 (6 bases). The V gene's germline CDR1 is SGHAT and CDR2 FQDESV (reference sequence). There are 14 residues in the CDR3. The V end lost 6 bases, the J end lost 7 bases, and 19 bases lay between the germline ends. The CDR3 region is CASRPDLAGKEQYF. The CDR3 nucleotides are TGTGCCAGCAGACCCGACTTGGCGGGGAAGGAGCAGTACTTC.

The chain couples TRBV10-3 to TRBJ2-3; 9 bases agree with TRBD2. The trim removed 9 bases at V and 0 bases at J, leaving 4 bases unmatched. Looked up from germline, CDR1 is ENHRY and CDR2 is SYGVKD. The CDR3 spans 14 residues. The CDR3, as DNA: TGTGCCATGCGACTAGCGGCTAGCACAGATACGCAGTATTTT. The encoded protein is CAMRLAASTDTQYF.

In this sample, this clonotype turned up a few times. J is TRBJ2-3 and V is TRBV20-1, with D tentatively TRBD1 (6 bases). Per germline, CDR1 DFQATT and CDR2 SNEGSKA (reference sequence). The CDR3 is made up of 16 amino acids. Between the trimmed V and J ends, which lost 3 bases and 2 bases, there was a span of 18 bases. In nucleotides, the CDR3 is TGCAGTGCTAGTGGATTTTTAGGGGGTGACACAGATACGCAGTATTTT. Encoded protein: CSASGFLGGDTDTQYF.

This clonotype was detected a few times. The CDR3 ends on some other residue instead of the conserved phenylalanine or tryptophan, so this is likely a read error. The limits of the CDR3 on the DNA are not certain, so only TCRdb's listed CDR3 is given. The rearrangement joins TRBV27 to TRBJ2-1; the table names TRBD2, a call not compared with the DNA. Looked up from germline, CDR1 is MNHEY and CDR2 is SMNVEV (reference sequence). The CDR3 is 11 amino acids long, termini counted. This CDR3 reads CASSSGTSPIT.

The V and J genes are TRBV11-2 and TRBJ2-4; 14 bases match TRBD2. TRBJ2-7 matches the DNA end more closely, so the J call is doubtful. The CDR3 length is 18 residues. Germline CDR1 and CDR2: SGHAT and FQNNGV. The CDR3 spells CASSLGGTSGSLSYEQYF. CDR3 DNA: TGTGCCAGCAGCTTAGGGGGGACTAGCGGGAGCCTTTCCTACGAGCAGTACTTC.

This clonotype is a singleton in its sample. The J gene is TRBJ1-2, the V gene TRBV5-1; D is ambiguous. Germline V gives CDR1 SGHRS, CDR2 YFSETQ. Trimming removed 4 bases from V and 12 bases from J, with 16 bases in between. This CDR3 contains 12 residues. CDR3 DNA: TGCGCCAGCAGCACGTCGGGCGGAGCCAACACCTTC. Its translation: CASSTSGGANTF.

The chain joins TRBV28 to TRBJ2-3; 9 bases align to TRBD2. The CDR3 runs to 16 residues. V dropped 5 bases and J dropped 4; count of bases not matched to a gene: 10. Germline assignment: CDR1 MDHEN and CDR2 SYDVKM. The CDR3 nucleotides read TGTGCCAGCAGTCCATCTAGGCGGGGGGGTCCAGATACGCAGTATTTT. It encodes CASSPSRRGGPDTQYF.

The V and J genes are TRBV5-1 and TRBJ2-1, with TRBD2 as a possible D gene (6 bases). V lost 4 bases and J 13 bases, leaving 21 bases between the germline ends. Germline V gives CDR1 SGHRS, CDR2 YFSETQ. CDR3 length: 14 residues. In nucleotides, the CDR3 is TGCGCCAGCAGCCCGGGACTCAACCAAGAGACCCAGTTCTTC. Translated, it gives CASSPGLNQETQFF.

This chain connects TRBV3-1 to TRBJ2-5; 11 bases agree with TRBD1. Germline CDR1 and CDR2: LGHDT and YNNKEL (reference sequence). The CDR3 covers 16 residues. Losses at the gene ends were 4 bases for V and 2 bases for J; bases not matched to a gene: 6. Here the CDR3 DNA reads TGTGCCAGCAGCCCTAGGGACAGGGGGATGCAAGAGACCCAGTACTTC. Translation: CASSPRDRGMQETQYF.

V and J are TRBV28 and TRBJ1-2, with D perhaps TRBD1 (6 bases). The CDR3 is 14 amino acids. CDR1 MDHEN and CDR2 SYDVKM come from the germline V gene. Trimming took 1 base from V and 4 from J, leaving 10 bases between them. CDR3 in amino acids: CASSLSGGSYGYTF. The CDR3, as DNA: TGTGCCAGCAGTTTATCGGGGGGCAGCTATGGCTACACCTTC.

The chain couples TRBV20-1 to TRBJ2-1; the D is unclear. This CDR3 has 16 residues. The V end was cut by 0 bases, the J end by 0 bases, with 12 bases between. Per the germline V gene, CDR1 is DFQATT and CDR2 is SNEGSKA (reference sequence). CDR3 coding DNA: TGCAGTGCTAGAGATCAGAGGCGGAGCTCCTACAATGAGCAGTTCTTC. This translates into CSARDQRRSSYNEQFF.

This clonotype has more than one count but fewer than ten. V usage is TRBV2 and J usage is TRBJ2-3; 7 bases fit TRBD2. The CDR3 runs 15 residues. Germline CDR1 is SNHLY and CDR2 is FYNNEI. After removal of 4 bases from V and 5 bases from J, the junction contained 9 bases not matched to a gene. As DNA, the CDR3 is TGTGCCAGCAGTGTGCGGGGGTCGGGTGGAGATACGCAGTATTTT. It yields the protein CASSVRGSGGDTQYF.

The chain carries TRBV20-1 and TRBJ2-7; 7 bases line up with TRBD2. The CDR3 runs to 15 residues. The V segment lost 2 bases and the J segment 0 bases; nucleotides outside the gene matches: 7. Germline V gives CDR1 DFQATT, CDR2 SNEGSKA (reference sequence). The CDR3 spells CSARTQGGGSYEQYF. The CDR3 region has the DNA TGCAGTGCTAGAACCCAGGGCGGGGGCTCCTACGAGCAGTACTTC.

The rearrangement uses TRBV20-1 and TRBJ2-7; D is perhaps TRBD1 (6 bases). The CDR3 sequence is 15 residues long. The V and J ends lost 5 bases and 4 bases respectively, with 21 bases between them. The germline V gene has CDR1 DFQATT and CDR2 SNEGSKA (reference sequence). The CDR3 bases are TGCAGTGCTTCACGCCTCAAGGACAGAAATTACGAGCAGTACTTC. It translates to CSASRLKDRNYEQYF.

V gene TRBV20-1 combines with J gene TRBJ2-1, with a possible D match to TRBD2 (5 bases). CDR3 length: 15 amino acids. CDR1 and CDR2 (germline): DFQATT, SNEGSKA (reference sequence). V was trimmed by 1 base and J by 3 bases, leaving 13 bases between them. Written as DNA, the CDR3 is TGCAGTGCTAGAGCCCTAGGACTGGACTACAATGAGCAGTTCTTC. This codes for CSARALGLDYNEQFF.